The present T cell receptor (beta chain) was sequenced within a study of T cell responses to AZD1222 COVID-19 vaccine. The count of this clone is one. Germline values: CDR1 LNHNV, CDR2 YYDKDF (reference sequence). This CDR3 region has 13 residues. The germline V and J ends were trimmed by 5 bases and 1 base, with 6 bases remaining between them. Assay used: immunoSEQ multiplex PCR; TCRdb lists only in-frame clones, some missing. This table holds roughly 150,000 clones, around 93% found once. The sequencing here drew on peripheral blood, taken on day 0 of AZD1222 vaccination. The TCR sequence derives from an adult in good health. The rearrangement links TRBV15 to TRBJ1-5; D gene ambiguous. CDR3 in amino acids: CATSYGSNQPQHF. The CDR3 coding sequence is TGTGCCACCAGCTACGGGAGCAATCAGCCCCAGCATTTT.